The sequence of this TCR beta chain was determined in a study of T cells after yellow fever vaccination. This clonotype was seen at least ten times. V shed 0 bases and J shed 7 bases, with 15 bases lying between them. CDR1 and CDR2 from the germline V gene are MNHEY and SVGAGI. The CDR3 consists of 15 residues. TCRdb processed the 5' RACE reads anew with MiXCR; each CDR3 protein has one entry. The table records fewer than 20,000 distinct CDR3 sequences, approximately 4.1% of them present only once. Sequencing used PBMCs, either bulk or a sorted T-cell subset (CD4+, CD8+, memory, or dextramer-sorted; not recorded which), obtained 15 days after the yellow fever booster vaccination. The receptor comes from a man aged 30-40 years who received the YFV17D yellow fever vaccine. The V and J genes are TRBV6-5 and TRBJ1-2, with no clear D. CDR3 in DNA: TGTGCCAGCAGTTACTCGGAGTCGGCCGCGACTGGCTACACCTTC. This codes for CASSYSESAATGYTF.